Each of the 3 T cell receptor beta chains below was sequenced from the same sample in a study of blood T cell repertoires in COVID-19. Clones were read by immunoSEQ multiplex PCR, and TCRdb kept only the in-frame ones, dropping some. Among 85,000 to 100,000 clones listed, roughly 76% were seen once. Sequencing used peripheral blood. All receptors come from a man older than 75 with COVID-19, enrolled during active disease.

CDR3 loop: CASSPPAGGSYNEQFF. Written as DNA, the CDR3 is TGTGCCAGCAGCCCCCCGGCGGGAGGCTCCTACAATGAGCAGTTCTTC. The V and J genes are TRBV7-9 and TRBJ2-1; 8 nucleotides align to TRBD2. The CDR3 is 16 residues long. The germline CDR1 and CDR2 sequences are SEHNR and FQNEAQ (reference sequence). The trim removed 5 bases at V and 0 bases at J, leaving 6 bases unmatched.

This chain joins TRBV28 and TRBJ2-1; 7 nucleotides align to TRBD2. CDR1 MDHEN and CDR2 SYDVKM come from the germline V gene. With 6 bases clipped from V and 3 bases from J, the junction kept 8 bases outside the gene matches. The CDR3 has 15 amino acids. Here the CDR3 DNA reads TGTGCCAGCAGGGAGGGAGGGACCAACTACAATGAGCAGTTCTTC. This translates into CASREGGTNYNEQFF.

V usage is TRBV5-4 and J usage is TRBJ1-3; 7 bases map to TRBD1. J lost 3 bases, V lost 0 bases, and 3 bases had no gene match. Germline V gene data show CDR1 as SGHNT and CDR2 as YYREEE (reference sequence). The CDR3 is 15 amino acids. CDR3 sequence reads: CASSLDRGGGNTIYF. CDR3 nucleotide sequence: TGTGCCAGCAGCTTGGACAGGGGTGGTGGAAACACCATATATTTT.